Listed below are T cell receptor beta chains from one sample, sequenced in a study of CD4 T cells in relation to SARS-CoV-2 and coronaviruses. Some clones are missing from TCRdb's copy, which holds only in-frame ones; the method was immunoSEQ multiplex PCR. The table has about 56,000 clones, about 90% seen once. Sequenced input: naive CD4+ T cells from PBMCs. Receptor source: an adult with COVID-19. Each CDR3 is given with its conserved first and last residue. The D gene is left open where the match is weak. The size entry is marked missing in some rows and otherwise reads once, few, many or a size class.

cdr3_nt	cdr3_aa	d_call	v_call	j_call	clone_size
TGTGCCAGCTCATCGGTTTACAGGGACTACTATGGCTACACCTTC	CASSSVYRDYYGYTF	NA	TRBV18	TRBJ1-2	NA
TGTGCCAGCAGCCAAGTCCGCGGGTATGGCTACACCTTC	CASSQVRGYGYTF	NA	TRBV3-1/TRBV3-2	TRBJ1-2	NA
TGTGCCTGGAGTGTAAGGTCCCGAACAGGGAGGAATTACCAAGAGACCCAGTACTTC	CAWSVRSRTGRNYQETQYF	NA	TRBV30	TRBJ2-5	NA
TGTGCCAGCAGCTTGGGTCTAGCGGGAGGGGGCCGGAACTACAATGAGCAGTTCTTC	CASSLGLAGGGRNYNEQFF	TRBD2	TRBV5-5	TRBJ2-1	NA
TGTGCCAGCTCGCTATCTCAGGGGTTAGGAGGCTACACCTTC	CASSLSQGLGGYTF	NA	TRBV18	TRBJ1-2	few
TGTGCCAGCAGCTTAGGGGACATTACCTACGAGCAGTACTTC	CASSLGDITYEQYF	NA	TRBV7-9	TRBJ2-7	NA
TGTGCCAGCAGCGCCCACGAGCGAGCGAGCTCCTATAATTCACCCCTCCACTTT	CASSAHERASSYNSPLHF	NA	TRBV9	TRBJ1-6	NA
TGTGCCAGCAGTGATCCGGGACAAAGAAGGGAGCAGTACTTC	CASSDPGQRREQYF	NA	TRBV6-2/TRBV6-3	TRBJ2-7	NA
TGTGCCAGCTCACCTTTTCCCAGCCTACAGGGCATTCGAGAGACCCAGTACTTC	CASSPFPSLQGIRETQYF	NA	TRBV18	TRBJ2-5	NA
TGTGCCAGCATTCGAAGACAGTTCTCTGGGATCGGGATCGGGTACGAGCAGTACTTC	CASIRRQFSGIGIGYEQYF	NA	TRBV28	TRBJ2-7	NA
TGTGCCAGCAGCCCATTCCGGGACGTACCCCCGCAGTATTTT	CASSPFRDVPPQYF	NA	TRBV6-4	TRBJ2-3	NA
TGTGCCAGTGGCGGGGAACGGGAGACCCAGTACTTC	CASGGERETQYF	NA	TRBV2	TRBJ2-5	NA
TGTGCCAGCAGCTTAGATACTAACTATGGCTACACCTTC	CASSLDTNYGYTF	NA	TRBV7-9	TRBJ1-2	NA
TGCAGCGTTGTAGCGGGAGGCGGCAGCTCCTACAATGAGCAGTTCTTC	CSVVAGGGSSYNEQFF	TRBD2	TRBV29-1	TRBJ2-1	NA